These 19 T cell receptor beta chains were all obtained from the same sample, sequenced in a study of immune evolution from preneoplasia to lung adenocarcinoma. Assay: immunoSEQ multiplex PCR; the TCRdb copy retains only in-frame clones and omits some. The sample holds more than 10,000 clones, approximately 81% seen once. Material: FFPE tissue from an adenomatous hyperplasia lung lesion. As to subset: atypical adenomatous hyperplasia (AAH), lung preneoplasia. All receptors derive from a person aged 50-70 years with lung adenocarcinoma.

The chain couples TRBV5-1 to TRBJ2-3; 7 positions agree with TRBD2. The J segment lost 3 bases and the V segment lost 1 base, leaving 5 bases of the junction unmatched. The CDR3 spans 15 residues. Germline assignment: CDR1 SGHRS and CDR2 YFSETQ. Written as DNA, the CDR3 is TGCGCCAGCAGCTTGTTGGCGGGAGCAACAGATACGCAGTATTTT. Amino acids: CASSLLAGATDTQYF.

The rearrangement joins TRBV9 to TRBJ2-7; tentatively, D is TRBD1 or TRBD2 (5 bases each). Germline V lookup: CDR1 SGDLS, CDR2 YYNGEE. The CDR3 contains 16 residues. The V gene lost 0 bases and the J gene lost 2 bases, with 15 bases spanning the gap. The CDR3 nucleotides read TGTGCCAGCAGCGTAGGTTTAGGATTGGGGGCCTACGAGCAGTACTTC. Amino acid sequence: CASSVGLGLGAYEQYF. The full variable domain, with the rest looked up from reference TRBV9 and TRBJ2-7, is DSGVTQTPKHLITATGQRVTLRCSPRSGDLSVYWYQQSLDQGLQFLIQYYNGEERAKGNILERFSAQQFPDLHSELNLSSLELGDSALYFCASSVGLGLGAYEQYFGPGTRLTVT.

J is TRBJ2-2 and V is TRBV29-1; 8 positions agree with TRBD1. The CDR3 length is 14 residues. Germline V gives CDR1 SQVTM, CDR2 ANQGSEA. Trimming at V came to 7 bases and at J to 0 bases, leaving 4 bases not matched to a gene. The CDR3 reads CSAVGQANTGELFF. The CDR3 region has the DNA TGCAGCGCTGTGGGACAGGCGAACACCGGGGAGCTGTTTTTT.

This chain's CDR3 is CATREINYGYTF. The CDR3 DNA follows: TGTGCCACACGGGAGATCAACTATGGCTACACCTTC. This chain uses TRBV28 with TRBJ1-2; D gene ambiguous. V lost 10 bases and J 2 bases, leaving 11 bases between the germline ends. Germline values: CDR1 MDHEN, CDR2 SYDVKM. The CDR3 covers 12 residues.

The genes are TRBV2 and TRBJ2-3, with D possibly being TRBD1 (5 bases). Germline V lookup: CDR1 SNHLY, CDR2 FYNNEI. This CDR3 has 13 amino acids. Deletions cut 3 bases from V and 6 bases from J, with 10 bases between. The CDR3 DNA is TGTGCCAGCAGTGACAGGGTTACGGATACGCAGTATTTT. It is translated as CASSDRVTDTQYF.

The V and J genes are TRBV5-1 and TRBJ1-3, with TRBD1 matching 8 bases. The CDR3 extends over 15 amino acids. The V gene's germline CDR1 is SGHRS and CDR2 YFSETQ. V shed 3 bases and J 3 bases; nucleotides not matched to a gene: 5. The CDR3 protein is CASSYQGARGNTIYF. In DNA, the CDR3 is TGCGCCAGCAGCTATCAGGGGGCTCGTGGAAACACCATATATTTT.

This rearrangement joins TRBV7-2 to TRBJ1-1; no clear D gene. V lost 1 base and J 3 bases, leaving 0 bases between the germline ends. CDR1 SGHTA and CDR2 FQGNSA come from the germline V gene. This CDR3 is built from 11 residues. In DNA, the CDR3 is TGTGCCAGCAGCTTAGACACTGAAGCTTTCTTT. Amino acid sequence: CASSLDTEAFF. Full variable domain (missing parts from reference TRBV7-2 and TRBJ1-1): GAGVSQSPSNKVTEKGKDVELRCDPISGHTALYWYRQSLGQGLEFLIYFQGNSAPDKSGLPSDRFSAERTGGSVSTLTIQRTQQEDSAVYLCASSLDTEAFFGQGTRLTVV.

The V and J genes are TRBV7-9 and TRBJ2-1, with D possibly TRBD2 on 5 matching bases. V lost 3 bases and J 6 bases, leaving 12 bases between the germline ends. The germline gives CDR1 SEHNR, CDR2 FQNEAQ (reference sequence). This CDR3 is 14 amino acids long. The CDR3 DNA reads TGTGCCAGCAGCTTCAAGGACTCAGGCAATGAGCAGTTCTTC. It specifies CASSFKDSGNEQFF. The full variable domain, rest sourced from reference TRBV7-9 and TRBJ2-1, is DTGVSQNPRHKITKRGQNVTFRCDPISEHNRLYWYRQTLGQGPEFLTYFQNEAQLEKSRLLSDRFSAERPKGSFSTLEIQRTEQGDSAMYLCASSFKDSGNEQFFGPGTRLTVL.

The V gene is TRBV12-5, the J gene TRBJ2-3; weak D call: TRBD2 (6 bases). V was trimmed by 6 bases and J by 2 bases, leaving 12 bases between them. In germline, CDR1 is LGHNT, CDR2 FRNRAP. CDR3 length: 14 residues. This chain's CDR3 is CASGQGGPTDTQYF. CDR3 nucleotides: TGTGCTAGTGGGCAGGGAGGACCCACAGATACGCAGTATTTT. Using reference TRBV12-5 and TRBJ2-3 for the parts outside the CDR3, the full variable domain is DARVTQTPRHKVTEMGQEVTMRCQPILGHNTVFWYRQTMMQGLELLAYFRNRAPLDDSGMPKDRFSAEMPDATLATLKIQPSEPRDSAVYFCASGQGGPTDTQYFGPGTRLTVL.

Here the CDR3 reads CASSDGTFSPYEQYF. CDR3 coding DNA: TGTGCCAGCAGTGACGGGACCTTTTCCCCCTACGAGCAGTACTTC. The chain recombines TRBV6-1 with TRBJ2-7, with D perhaps being TRBD1 or TRBD2 (5 bases each). With 3 bases removed from V and 2 bases from J, the gap between germline ends came to 14 bases. Germline V CDR1 and CDR2: MNHNS, SASEGT. The CDR3 sequence is 15 residues long.

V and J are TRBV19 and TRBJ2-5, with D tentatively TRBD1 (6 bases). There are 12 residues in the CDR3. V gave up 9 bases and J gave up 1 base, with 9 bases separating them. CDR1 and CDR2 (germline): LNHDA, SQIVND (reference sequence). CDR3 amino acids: CASGDTQETQYF. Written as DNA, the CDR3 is TGTGCCAGCGGGGACACCCAAGAGACCCAGTACTTC.

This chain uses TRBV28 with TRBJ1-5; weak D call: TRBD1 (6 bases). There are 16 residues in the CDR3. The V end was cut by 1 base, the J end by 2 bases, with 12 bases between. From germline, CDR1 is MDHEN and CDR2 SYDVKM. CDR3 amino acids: CASSLSGQSGNQPQHF. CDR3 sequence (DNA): TGTGCCAGCAGTTTATCAGGACAGTCGGGCAATCAGCCCCAGCATTTT.

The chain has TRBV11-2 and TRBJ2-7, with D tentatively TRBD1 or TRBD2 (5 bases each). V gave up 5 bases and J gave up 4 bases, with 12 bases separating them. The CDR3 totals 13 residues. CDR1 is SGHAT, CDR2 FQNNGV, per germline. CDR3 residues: CASSLRDGYEQYF. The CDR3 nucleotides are TGTGCCAGCAGCCTCCGGGACGGTTACGAGCAGTACTTC.

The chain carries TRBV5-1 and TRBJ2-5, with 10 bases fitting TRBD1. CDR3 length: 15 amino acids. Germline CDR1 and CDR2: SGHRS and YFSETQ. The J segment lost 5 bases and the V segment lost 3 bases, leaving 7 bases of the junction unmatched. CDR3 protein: CASSSGTGVRETQYF. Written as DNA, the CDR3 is TGCGCCAGCAGCTCCGGGACAGGGGTCCGGGAGACCCAGTACTTC.

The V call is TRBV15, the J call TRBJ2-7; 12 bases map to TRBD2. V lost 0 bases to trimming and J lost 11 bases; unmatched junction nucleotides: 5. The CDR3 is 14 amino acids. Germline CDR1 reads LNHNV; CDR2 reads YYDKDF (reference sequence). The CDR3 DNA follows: TGTGCCACCAGCAGAGATGGACTAGCGGGGATTGAGTACTTC. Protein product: CATSRDGLAGIEYF.

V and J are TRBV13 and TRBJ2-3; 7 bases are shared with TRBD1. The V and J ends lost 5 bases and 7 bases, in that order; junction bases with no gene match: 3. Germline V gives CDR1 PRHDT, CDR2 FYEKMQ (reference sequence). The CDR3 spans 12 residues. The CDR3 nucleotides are TGTGCCAGCAGCCCGACAGGGAATACGCAGTATTTT. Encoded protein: CASSPTGNTQYF.

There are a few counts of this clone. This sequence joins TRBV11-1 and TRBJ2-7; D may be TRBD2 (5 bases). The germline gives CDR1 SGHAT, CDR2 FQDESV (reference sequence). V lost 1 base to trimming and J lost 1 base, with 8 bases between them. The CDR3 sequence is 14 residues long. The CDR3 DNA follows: TGTGCCAGCAGCTTAGATCCGGGGTCCTACGAGCAGTACTTC. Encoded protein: CASSLDPGSYEQYF.

The chain's CDR3 is CASSIGTGLAFF. The CDR3 DNA reads TGTGCCAGCAGCATTGGGACGGGGCTCGCTTTCTTT. The chain is built from TRBV7-8 and TRBJ1-1; D perhaps matches TRBD1 (5 bases). Trimming cost V 5 bases and J 11 bases, with 15 bases left between them. The germline gives CDR1 SGHVS, CDR2 FQNEAQ. This CDR3 contains 12 residues.

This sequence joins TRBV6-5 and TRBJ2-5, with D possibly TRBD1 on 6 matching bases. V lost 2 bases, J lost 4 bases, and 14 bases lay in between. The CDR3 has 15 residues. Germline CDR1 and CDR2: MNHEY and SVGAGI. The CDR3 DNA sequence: TGTGCCAGCAGTTACACCGCAGGGGTGGGAGAGACCCAGTACTTC. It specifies CASSYTAGVGETQYF.